This T cell receptor beta chain was recovered during a study of STAT5B mutations in CD4+ large granular lymphocyte leukemia. The repertoire was sequenced with immunoSEQ multiplex PCR; TCRdb's copy has only in-frame clones and lacks some. The sample lists 40,000 to 50,000 clones; roughly 84% were seen once. Buffy coats from healthy blood donors served as controls. Germline V CDR1 and CDR2: LGHNA, YNFKEQ. The V gene end was trimmed by 5 bases and the J gene end by 7 bases; junction bases not matched to a gene: 14. This CDR3 is 17 amino acids long. This TCR came from a human donor in good health. The material sequenced was CD4+ T cells from blood buffy coats. The gene calls are TRBV4-2 and TRBJ2-2; TRBD2 matches at 9 bases. In DNA, the CDR3 is TGTGCCAGCAGCTCAAGATTGGGCGGGGGGGCCGACGGGGAGCTGTTTTTT. It codes for CASSSRLGGGADGELFF.